Listed below are T cell receptor beta chains from one sample, sequenced in a study of blood T cell repertoires in COVID-19. The assay was immunoSEQ multiplex PCR, and TCRdb's table has in-frame clones only and misses some. The table records 55,000 to 70,000 clones, about 87% of them present only once. The specimen was peripheral blood. The receptors come from a man between 65 and 79 years old with acute or convalescent COVID-19. Each CDR3 is given with its conserved first and last residue. The D gene is left open where the match is weak. Expanded clones get a size class; other rows say once, few or many, or leave the size out.

clone size | D gene | J gene | V gene | CDR3 DNA | CDR3 protein
- | TRBD1 | TRBJ2-5 | TRBV3-1/TRBV3-2 | TGTGCCAGCAGCACCTCTAGTAGGGGGCTTGAGACCCAGTACTTC | CASSTSSRGLETQYF
- | - | TRBJ1-1 | TRBV12-3/TRBV12-4 | TGTGCCAGCAGTTTAAGGAGGAACACTGAAGCTTTCTTT | CASSLRRNTEAFF
once | TRBD1 | TRBJ2-3 | TRBV11-3 | TGTGCCAGCAGCCCCCAGGGGGCTGACACAGATACGCAGTATTTT | CASSPQGADTDTQYF
few | TRBD2 | TRBJ2-2 | TRBV29-1 | TGCAGCGGATCCACTAGCGGGGGAAGCACCGGGGAGCTGTTTTTT | CSGSTSGGSTGELFF
few | TRBD1 | TRBJ2-7 | TRBV7-9 | TGTGCCAGCAGCCCGGGGACAGCTACCTACGAGCAGTACTTC | CASSPGTATYEQYF
- | TRBD2 | TRBJ2-3 | TRBV3-1/TRBV3-2 | TGTGCCAGCAGCCCGACCGGACTAGCGGCTAGCACAGATACGCAGTATTTT | CASSPTGLAASTDTQYF
- | TRBD1 | TRBJ1-2 | TRBV28 | TGTGCCAGCAGTTTGGGACAGGGATTCTCTAACTATGGCTACACCTTC | CASSLGQGFSNYGYTF
- | - | TRBJ2-1 | TRBV25-1 | TGTGCCAGCACCCGAGCTGGGGGGGCGACTAATGAGCAGTTCTTC | CASTRAGGATNEQFF
few | - | TRBJ2-3 | TRBV6-5 | TGTGCCAGCAGTTACTCGATTCGGTGGTCCGATACGCAGTATTTT | CASSYSIRWSDTQYF
- | TRBD1 | TRBJ2-2 | TRBV5-1 | TGCGCCAGCAGCTTCGGACAGGGCGCCACCGGGGAGCTGTTTTTT | CASSFGQGATGELFF
- | - | TRBJ1-2 | TRBV19 | TGTGCCAGTAGTATAGGCCGGACAGCCTATGGCTACACCTTC | CASSIGRTAYGYTF
- | - | TRBJ2-4 | TRBV5-1 | TGCGCCAGCACCCTCCGGGGGGCGGCCAAAAACATTCAGTACTTC | CASTLRGAAKNIQYF
once | - | TRBJ2-2 | TRBV11-3 | TGTGCCAGCAGACAGGGTGCTTCGACCGGGGAGCTGTTTTTT | CASRQGASTGELFF
- | TRBD1 | TRBJ1-1 | TRBV18 | TGTGCCAGCTCCCTCGGGACAGTCGTGAACACTGAAGCTTTCTTT | CASSLGTVVNTEAFF
- | TRBD1 | TRBJ2-3 | TRBV30 | TGTGCCTGGATCGTGGGGACAGGGAGAACAGATACGCAGTATTTT | CAWIVGTGRTDTQYF
- | - | TRBJ2-1 | TRBV10-3 | TGTGCCATCGGAAGGTCGTCGGCGGGGTCCTACAATGAGCAGTTCTTC | CAIGRSSAGSYNEQFF
- | TRBD2 | TRBJ2-2 | TRBV19 | TGTGCCAGTAGGAAAAACCTAGCGGGAGTGGCCGGGGAGCTGTTTTTT | CASRKNLAGVAGELFF
- | - | TRBJ2-2 | TRBV11-1 | TGTGCCAGTATCACAGGGAAGGGCACCGGGGAGCTGTTTTTT | CASITGKGTGELFF
- | TRBD1 | TRBJ2-5 | TRBV28 | TGTGCCAGCAGCCCCGGACAGGGGCCGGAGACCCAGTACTTC | CASSPGQGPETQYF
- | TRBD2 | TRBJ2-5 | TRBV24-1 | TGTGCCACCAGTGTCCCGACTAGCGGGAGTCAGACCCAGTACTTC | CATSVPTSGSQTQYF
- | TRBD2 | TRBJ2-1 | TRBV7-6 | TGTGCCAGCAGCTTAGCCGGGGGGGCCTACAATGAGCAGTTCTTC | CASSLAGGAYNEQFF
- | TRBD2 | TRBJ2-5 | TRBV14 | TGTGCCAGCAGCCGACCGGGACTAGCGGGAGGAAGTGAGACCCAGTACTTC | CASSRPGLAGGSETQYF
- | - | TRBJ2-7 | TRBV5-1 | TGCGCCAGCAGCCTCCGACAGGAGTTCTCCTACGAGCAGTACTTC | CASSLRQEFSYEQYF
- | TRBD1 | TRBJ1-5 | TRBV6-1 | TGTGCCAGCAGTGAAGCTCCGCAGGGGGCGAATCAGCCCCAGCATTTT | CASSEAPQGANQPQHF
- | - | TRBJ1-6 | TRBV6-5 | TGTGCCAGCAGGACGACAAGAGCTGATTATTCACCCCTCCACTTT | CASRTTRADYSPLHF
- | TRBD1 | TRBJ1-5 | TRBV18 | TGTGCCAGCTCACCACAAGGACAGGGGCTTAAGCGGAGCAATCAGCCCCAGCATTTT | CASSPQGQGLKRSNQPQHF
- | TRBD2 | TRBJ2-3 | TRBV19 | TGTGCCAGTAGTCCCCTATTGGCGGGGGGAACAGATACGCAGTATTTT | CASSPLLAGGTDTQYF
once | - | TRBJ1-1 | TRBV25-1 | TGTGCCAGCAGTCTCGCGGGGCGTGAAGCTTTCTTT | CASSLAGREAFF
- | TRBD1 | TRBJ1-1 | TRBV6-5 | TGTGCCATACTGGACAGGGTTATGACTGAAGCTTTCTTT | CAILDRVMTEAFF
once | - | TRBJ1-1 | TRBV10-3 | TGTGCCATCAGTGAACAATCGGGGGAAGCTTTCTTT | CAISEQSGEAFF
- | - | TRBJ2-5 | TRBV28 | TGTGCCAGCGGCGCGACGCGGGCCCAGTACTTC | CASGATRAQYF
- | - | TRBJ1-5 | TRBV6-5 | TGTGCCAGCAGAGCTCTGACAGGAGCCAATCAGCCCCAGCATTTT | CASRALTGANQPQHF
- | - | TRBJ1-4 | TRBV9 | TGTGCCAGCAGCGTAAACAGTGGAGGATACGAAAAACTGTTTTTT | CASSVNSGGYEKLFF
few | - | TRBJ2-2 | TRBV9 | TGTGCCAGCAGCCGGGAAGCGGGGAACACCGGGGAGCTGTTTTTT | CASSREAGNTGELFF
- | TRBD1 | TRBJ2-2 | TRBV5-1 | TGCGCCAGCAGCACGGGACAGGTGGGCACCGGGGAGCTGTTTTTT | CASSTGQVGTGELFF
once | TRBD1 | TRBJ1-4 | TRBV2 | TGTGCCAGCAGTTTTGGGACAGGGGGCTTTAATGAAAAACTGTTTTTT | CASSFGTGGFNEKLFF
- | TRBD2 | TRBJ2-3 | TRBV11-2 | TGTGCCAGCAGCTTAGTATCGGGACGGGGGGGCGATACGCAGTATTTT | CASSLVSGRGGDTQYF
- | TRBD1 | TRBJ2-7 | TRBV3-1/TRBV3-2 | TGTGCCAGCAGCCGGGACAGCTCCTACGAGCAGTACTTC | CASSRDSSYEQYF
- | TRBD2 | TRBJ2-7 | TRBV29-1 | TGCAGCGTTGATGGGCTAGCGGACCTAAGCGAGCAGTACTTC | CSVDGLADLSEQYF
- | TRBD2 | TRBJ2-5 | TRBV14 | TGTGCCAGCAGCCAAGCGGCGGGGGGAGCGGAGACCCAGTACTTC | CASSQAAGGAETQYF
- | TRBD1 | TRBJ2-5 | TRBV15 | TGTGCCACCAGCAGATCTGGACAGGGGGGACAAGAGACCCAGTACTTC | CATSRSGQGGQETQYF
- | TRBD1 | TRBJ2-7 | TRBV14 | TGTGCCAGCAGCCGGGACAGGCGGGGCGAGCAGTACTTC | CASSRDRRGEQYF
- | - | TRBJ2-5 | TRBV6-5 | TGTGCCAGCAGAGGAGCGGTACAAGAGACCCAGTACTTC | CASRGAVQETQYF
- | - | TRBJ2-7 | TRBV28 | TGTGCCAGCAGTTTATTTAGAAGGGGCGAGCAGTACTTC | CASSLFRRGEQYF
few | - | TRBJ1-6 | TRBV19 | TGTGCCAGTAGCCCTCGATCGGGGCCGGGGGTTAATTCACCCCTCCACTTT | CASSPRSGPGVNSPLHF
few | - | TRBJ1-3 | TRBV6-5 | TGTGCCACCCGGGGGGGCAAAGACGGAAACACCATATATTTT | CATRGGKDGNTIYF
- | TRBD2 | TRBJ2-2 | TRBV6-4 | TGTGCCAGCTGGGGGCTAGCGGGAGCTTCGAACACCGGGGAGCTGTTTTTT | CASWGLAGASNTGELFF
- | TRBD1 | TRBJ2-2 | TRBV6-5 | TGTGCCAGCAGGTACCGACAGGGATTGACCGGGGAGCTGTTTTTT | CASRYRQGLTGELFF
- | - | TRBJ1-1 | TRBV29-1 | TGCAGCGTCGCCGGGGGGGGAAAAGCTTTCTTT | CSVAGGGKAFF
- | - | TRBJ2-5 | TRBV3-1/TRBV3-2 | TGTGCCAGCAGCCAAGAGGCAGGGCAGTACTTC | CASSQEAGQYF